This record looks at one T cell receptor (beta chain) sequence and its context. The antigen it binds to is not known. No base qualities exist here, and no much larger clone lies one base off it. The CDR3 runs 14 residues from the cysteine to the phenylalanine. The sequence is cut down to CDR3 DNA, 42 bases in frame from base 1. CDR1 is given as MNHEY and CDR2 as SMNVEV, both from the germline V gene (reference sequence). At the junction V is shortened by 2 bases and J by 2 bases, with 10 bases in between. Libraries were constructed by PCR. The data were produced on an Illumina HiSeq 2500. Molecular barcoding was employed in the preparation of TCR libraries, with unique molecular identifiers being used to normalize TCRbeta repertoire quantification. The public sequencing data were trimmed at Q25 with fastp and processed into clonotypes with MiXCR by TCRdb, which kept only in-frame beta chains. Each entry merges the rows of one CDR3 protein and shows their most common DNA and genes. A total of hundreds of thousands of distinct CDR3 sequences appear in this sample, about 15% of them only once. Roughly 5% of the sample goes to the ten largest clones.

This entry is derived from a study of T-cell reconstitution after alpha-beta-depleted transplantation in children (dated by TCRdb to the mid-2010s). With regard to the full study: The study quantitatively tracked T-cell immune reconstitution after TCRalphabeta/CD19-depleted allogeneic hematopoietic cell transplantation in children using TCR repertoire profiling.

In the paper's terms, the treatment or condition label means: allogeneic hematopoietic cell transplantation with graft depleted of TCRalphabeta T cells and CD19 B cells. Transplant recipients were children who received TCRalphabeta/CD19-depleted allogeneic hematopoietic cell grafts. Paper-wide results and their limitations: The high TCRbeta diversity at day 60 in some patients was ascribed to recipient T cells and intrathymic progenitors that had survived conditioning. Apparently early alphabetaT-cell count recovery about two months after transplant reportedly relied on only several hundred rapidly expanded clones derived from non-depleted graft cells. Over subsequent months, a decline in hyperexpanded clone frequencies was noted, and after one year, T-cell counts and TCRbeta diversity were mostly ascribed to newly produced T cells.

The sequence derives from a male patient between 10 and 17 years old who had a stem cell transplant for acute lymphoblastic leukemia, so the T cells may come from the graft donor. Sequences were derived from PBMCs, mostly from graft donor cells, sampled 360 days after TCRalphabeta/CD19-depleted stem cell transplant. Recombination linked TRBV27 to TRBJ2-7; the D gene cannot be named for sure. The DNA is as follows: TGTGCCAGCAGTTTAAGGACCGCAGCCTACGAGCAGTACTTC. The resulting protein is CASSLRTAAYEQYF.